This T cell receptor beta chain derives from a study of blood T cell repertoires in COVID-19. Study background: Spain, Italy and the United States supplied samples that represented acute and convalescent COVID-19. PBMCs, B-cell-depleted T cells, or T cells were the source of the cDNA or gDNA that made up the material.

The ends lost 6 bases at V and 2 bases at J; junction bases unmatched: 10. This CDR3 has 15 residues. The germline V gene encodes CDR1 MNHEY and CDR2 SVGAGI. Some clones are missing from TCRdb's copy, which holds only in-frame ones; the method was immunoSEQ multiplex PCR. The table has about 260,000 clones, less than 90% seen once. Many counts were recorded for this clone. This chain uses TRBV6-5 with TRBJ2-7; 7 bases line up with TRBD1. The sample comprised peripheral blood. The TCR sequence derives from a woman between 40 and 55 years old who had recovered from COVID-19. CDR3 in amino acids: CASSPRAGGPYEQYF. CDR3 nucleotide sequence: TGTGCCAGCAGCCCCCGGGCAGGGGGTCCCTACGAGCAGTACTTC.